In its sample, the clone carrying this T cell receptor (beta chain) was seen many times. Antigen specificity is unknown. The record originates from a study of human T cells and chemical hapten exposure. General observations from the study: Once DPC sensitization occurred, TCRs above 1 in 1000 frequency showed no change.

Each cDNA molecule in the library carried unique molecular identifiers. Original handling: Ranging from about 20,000 to 690,600, TCR counts per sample had a median value of approximately 99,000. From the 5' RACE reads, TCRdb called clonotypes with MiXCR, one entry per CDR3 protein. What appears here as the V and J calls and clone size reflects TCRdb's work, not the paper's. The sample shows approximately 150,000 distinct CDR3 sequences, 3.5% to 5% of them seen only once. The CDR3 has 17 amino acids. Germline V gene data show CDR1 as LGHNA and CDR2 as YSLEER. Trimming took off 2 bases at V and 6 bases at J, with 19 bases between the two ends. The authors' total RNA extraction used unfractionated whole blood.

This receptor was identified in a female donor in good health. The gene calls are TRBV4-3 and TRBJ1-4, with D perhaps TRBD1 (5 bases). CDR3: CASSQYGFWGGDEKLFF. CDR3 nucleotides: TGCGCCAGCAGCCAATACGGTTTCTGGGGGGGGGATGAAAAACTGTTTTTT.